This TCR beta chain was sequenced during a study of cytomegalovirus exposure and HLA in healthy donors. The CDR3 is 14 amino acids. Germline V gives CDR1 SGDLS, CDR2 YYNGEE. V shed 4 bases and J 8 bases; nucleotides not matched to a gene: 9. Libraries were prepared by immunoSEQ multiplex PCR; TCRdb keeps only in-frame clonotypes and omits some of them. The table lists about 88,000 clones, about 96% of them singletons. The TCR was taken from a young man in good health and CMV-seronegative. The gene calls are TRBV9 and TRBJ2-1; 7 bases are shared with TRBD1. Sequenced: PBMCs. The CDR3 region is CASSPGQARDEQFF. CDR3 in DNA: TGTGCCAGCAGCCCCGGACAGGCCAGGGATGAGCAGTTCTTC.